The rows below give T cell receptor beta chains drawn from one sample of a study of OX40 agonist ivuxolimab in advanced cancers. Clones were read by immunoSEQ multiplex PCR, and TCRdb kept only the in-frame ones, dropping some. The sample holds about 53,000 clones, approximately 84% seen once. The sequences come from CD4+ or CD8+ T cells sorted from blood, collected in a trial of the OX40 agonist ivuxolimab. The origin of the receptors is an adult with an advanced solid tumor such as melanoma, head and neck, liver or kidney cancer. Each CDR3 is given with its conserved first and last residue. A D gene is named only where the DNA matches it firmly. Size is omitted from some rows. Given values are once, few, many or a class for expanded clones.

J	size	V	D	CDR3	DNA
TRBJ1-2	few	TRBV6-5	-	CASSPLSTNNYGYTF	TGTGCCAGCAGTCCCCTCTCGACAAACAACTATGGCTACACCTTC
TRBJ2-7	once	TRBV7-8	-	CASSRLLGEQYF	TGTGCCAGCAGCCGACTCCTGGGAGAGCAGTACTTC
TRBJ2-3	-	TRBV19	-	CASSISLRGMGSDTQYF	TGTGCCAGTAGTATCAGCCTACGGGGGATGGGCTCAGATACGCAGTATTTT
TRBJ2-5	-	TRBV5-5	TRBD2	CASSLEQAGGPGTQYF	TGTGCCAGCAGCTTAGAACAAGCGGGGGGCCCCGGGACCCAGTACTTC
TRBJ2-7	-	TRBV28	TRBD1	CASSFGGLQGAGEQYF	TGTGCCAGCAGTTTCGGTGGTTTACAGGGGGCCGGCGAGCAGTACTTC
TRBJ2-7	-	TRBV7-2	-	CASSFKPYEQYF	TGTGCCAGCAGTTTTAAACCCTACGAGCAGTACTTC
TRBJ2-7	medium-sized	TRBV5-1	TRBD2	CASSQGLAGGFLPEQYF	TGCGCCAGCAGCCAGGGACTAGCGGGAGGTTTTTTGCCCGAGCAGTACTTC
TRBJ2-1	-	TRBV5-5	TRBD1	CASRGQGYNEQFF	TGTGCCAGCCGGGGACAGGGGTACAATGAGCAGTTCTTC
TRBJ1-4	-	TRBV11-2	TRBD1	CASSLGDRQNEKLFF	TGTGCCAGCAGCTTAGGGGACAGACAAAATGAAAAACTGTTTTTT
TRBJ1-5	-	TRBV6-1	TRBD1	CASSAQGAGQPQHF	TGTGCCAGCAGTGCACAGGGGGCAGGGCAGCCCCAGCATTTT
TRBJ2-3	few	TRBV15	-	CATSRDRGGIGSDTQYF	TGTGCCACCAGCAGAGATAGGGGAGGTATAGGATCGGATACGCAGTATTTT
TRBJ2-1	-	TRBV28	TRBD1	CASSSGTGSNEQFF	TGTGCCAGCAGTTCGGGGACAGGGTCGAATGAGCAGTTCTTC
TRBJ1-2	-	TRBV5-1	-	CASSPDFESYGYTF	TGCGCCAGCAGCCCAGATTTTGAGAGCTATGGCTACACCTTC
TRBJ2-2	-	TRBV29-1	-	CSVLRAAPHLNTGELFF	TGCAGCGTCCTCCGGGCCGCACCCCATCTGAACACCGGGGAGCTGTTTTTT
TRBJ2-1	few	TRBV6-1	TRBD2	CASSESLAGERNEQFF	TGTGCCAGCAGTGAAAGTCTAGCGGGAGAGAGAAATGAGCAGTTCTTC
TRBJ2-7	medium-sized	TRBV4-1	TRBD2	CASSHMGAGGGEQYF	TGCGCCAGCAGCCACATGGGAGCGGGAGGTGGCGAGCAGTACTTC
TRBJ1-5	few	TRBV27	-	CASSFSGSSNQPQHF	TGTGCCAGCAGTTTCTCAGGGTCGAGCAATCAGCCCCAGCATTTT
TRBJ2-7	-	TRBV7-2	TRBD2	CASSLGSAGGWAYEQYF	TGTGCCAGCAGCTTAGGTTCCGCGGGAGGTTGGGCCTACGAGCAGTACTTC
TRBJ1-5	-	TRBV7-6	-	CASSGGGGSNQPQHF	TGTGCCAGCAGCGGCGGCGGGGGAAGCAATCAGCCCCAGCATTTT
TRBJ1-5	-	TRBV11-3	-	CASSLSGGNQPQHF	TGTGCCAGCAGCTTATCAGGGGGCAATCAGCCCCAGCATTTT
TRBJ1-1	-	TRBV6-5	-	CASSYQHTNTEAFF	TGTGCCAGCAGTTATCAACACACCAACACTGAAGCTTTCTTT
TRBJ2-1	-	TRBV11-3	-	CASSYQTRTGTPYNEQFF	TGTGCCAGCAGCTACCAGACCCGGACCGGCACCCCCTACAATGAGCAGTTCTTC
TRBJ2-5	once	TRBV7-9	-	CASSLLPSRMETQYF	TGTGCCAGCAGCTTGCTGCCTAGCAGGATGGAGACCCAGTACTTC
TRBJ2-7	-	TRBV11-2	TRBD2	CASSISIAGGISYEQYF	TGTGCCAGCAGCATATCCATAGCGGGAGGGATTTCCTACGAGCAGTACTTC
TRBJ1-6	-	TRBV27	-	CASSTGLGVGPLHF	TGTGCCAGCTCGACAGGACTCGGGGTGGGACCCCTCCACTTT
TRBJ1-1	-	TRBV2	-	CASSERTGRDTEAFF	TGTGCCAGCAGTGAACGCACAGGGAGAGACACTGAAGCTTTCTTT
TRBJ1-2	few	TRBV13	-	CASSRPFDTGKRGNYGYTF	TGTGCCAGCAGCCGACCCTTTGACACAGGGAAGAGGGGTAACTATGGCTACACCTTC
TRBJ2-5	-	TRBV5-1	-	CASSLEGEETQYF	TGCGCCAGCAGCCTTGAGGGGGAGGAGACCCAGTACTTC
TRBJ2-1	few	TRBV4-1	-	CASSQDRGRGGRNEQFF	TGCGCCAGCAGCCAAGATCGGGGCAGGGGAGGGAGGAATGAGCAGTTCTTC
TRBJ2-1	-	TRBV7-2	TRBD2	CASSSAGTSAYNEQFF	TGTGCCAGCAGCTCCGCCGGGACTAGCGCTTACAATGAGCAGTTCTTC
TRBJ2-7	-	TRBV11-2	TRBD2	CASSPRLASVEQYF	TGTGCCAGCAGCCCCCGACTAGCGAGCGTAGAGCAGTACTTC
TRBJ1-1	-	TRBV20-1	-	CSAREGNQAFF	TGCAGTGCTAGAGAGGGGAACCAAGCTTTCTTT
TRBJ2-5	-	TRBV11-1	-	CASSFDQETQYF	TGTGCCAGCAGCTTTGATCAAGAGACCCAGTACTTC
TRBJ2-3	-	TRBV27	-	CASRLSTDTQYF	TGTGCCAGCAGACTCAGCACAGATACGCAGTATTTT